These 27 T cell receptor beta chains share one sample of origin, sequenced in a study of blood T cell repertoires in COVID-19. The assay was immunoSEQ multiplex PCR, and TCRdb's table has in-frame clones only and misses some. The sample lists more than 100,000 clones; around 83% were seen once. The material sequenced was peripheral blood. The receptors shown here come from a woman aged 50 to 60 with acute or convalescent COVID-19.

A remark on this clone: Germline and junction disagree at one end, which may indicate a read error. The chain recombines TRBV12-5 with TRBJ2-1; unclear D gene. Germline V gene lookup returns CDR1 LGHNT and CDR2 FRNRAP. CDR3 length equals 13 residues. CDR3 DNA: TGTGCTAGTGGTTTGGCTCCTATCCCCGAGCGGTTCTTC. This sequence encodes CASGLAPIPERFF. Using reference TRBV12-5 and TRBJ2-1 for the parts outside the CDR3, the full variable domain is DARVTQTPRHKVTEMGQEVTMRCQPILGHNTVFWYRQTMMQGLELLAYFRNRAPLDDSGMPKDRFSAEMPDATLATLKIQPSEPRDSAVYFCASGLAPIPERFFGPGTRLTVL.

The chain is built from TRBV2 and TRBJ1-5, with D possibly matching TRBD1 (5 bases). This CDR3 contains 13 residues. Germline V gene sequence: CDR1 SNHLY, CDR2 FYNNEI. Trimming pared 6 bases from V and 4 bases from J, leaving 10 bases between. The CDR3: CASREGRNQPQHF. The CDR3 nucleotides are TGTGCCAGCAGGGAGGGACGGAATCAGCCCCAGCATTTT. Using reference TRBV2 and TRBJ1-5 for the parts outside the CDR3, the full variable domain is EPEVTQTPSHQVTQMGQEVILRCVPISNHLYFYWYRQILGQKVEFLVSFYNNEISEKSEIFDDQFSVERPDGSNFTLKIRSTKLEDSAMYFCASREGRNQPQHFGDGTRLSIL.

The chain couples TRBV19 to TRBJ1-2; 8 bases agree with TRBD1. The CDR3 runs to 14 residues. J was trimmed by 3 bases and V by 2 bases; bases with no gene match: 2. Germline V lookup: CDR1 LNHDA, CDR2 SQIVND (reference sequence). CDR3 DNA: TGTGCCAGTAGTATAACAGGGGGACACTATGGCTACACCTTC. Its protein is CASSITGGHYGYTF. Using reference TRBV19 and TRBJ1-2 for the parts outside the CDR3, the full variable domain is DGGITQSPKYLFRKEGQNVTLSCEQNLNHDAMYWYRQDPGQGLRLIYYSQIVNDFQKGDIAEGYSVSREKKESFPLTVTSAQKNPTAFYLCASSITGGHYGYTFGSGTRLTVV.

This rearrangement joins TRBV2 to TRBJ1-5; D ambiguous. This CDR3 region has 13 residues. V was cut by 6 bases and J by 6 bases, with 12 bases left in between. Germline assignment: CDR1 SNHLY and CDR2 FYNNEI. CDR3 loop: CASRRDLGQPQHF. CDR3 DNA sequence: TGTGCCAGCAGGCGGGATTTAGGTCAGCCCCAGCATTTT.

V and J are TRBV11-2 and TRBJ2-1, with 10 bases identical to TRBD2. The germline CDR1 and CDR2 sequences are SGHAT and FQNNGV. This CDR3 comprises 17 residues. The V gene end was trimmed by 4 bases and the J gene end by 1 base; junction bases not matched to a gene: 7. CDR3 nucleotides: TGTGCCAGCAGCTCAAGGGCTAGCGGGGGATCCTACAATGAGCAGTTCTTC. This encodes CASSSRASGGSYNEQFF. The entire variable domain, with the rest obtained from reference TRBV11-2 and TRBJ2-1, is as follows: EAGVAQSPRYKIIEKRQSVAFWCNPISGHATLYWYQQILGQGPKLLIQFQNNGVVDDSQLPKDRFSAERLKGVDSTLKIQPAKLEDSAVYLCASSSRASGGSYNEQFFGPGTRLTVL.

The rearrangement links TRBV10-1 to TRBJ2-2; D perhaps matches TRBD1 (6 bases). Per germline, CDR1 WNHNN and CDR2 SYGVQD (reference sequence). There are 15 residues in the CDR3. V was cut by 6 bases and J by 0 bases, with 11 bases left in between. The CDR3 DNA reads as TGCGCCAGCAGGAAGGACAGATCGAACACCGGGGAGCTGTTTTTT. Protein sequence: CASRKDRSNTGELFF.

This chain links TRBV7-6 with TRBJ2-7; the D is unclear. CDR3 size: 17 residues. V was cut by 2 bases and J by 0 bases, with 17 bases left in between. Germline loops: CDR1 SGHVS, CDR2 FNYEAQ. The CDR3 nucleotides read TGTGCCAGCAGCTTATCTGTCAGTGGGCCCAGCTCCTACGAGCAGTACTTC. Residues: CASSLSVSGPSSYEQYF. Full variable domain (remainder filled in from reference TRBV7-6 and TRBJ2-7): GAGVSQSPRYKVTKRGQDVALRCDPISGHVSLYWYRQALGQGPEFLTYFNYEAQQDKSGLPNDRFSAERPEGSISTLTIQRTEQRDSAMYRCASSLSVSGPSSYEQYFGPGTRLTVT.

The CDR3 DNA reads as TGCAGTGCCGGGACAGGGGCTGGCTACACCTTC. Translating it yields CSAGTGAGYTF. The chain joins TRBV20-1 to TRBJ1-2; 10 positions match TRBD1. V shed 6 bases, J shed 7 bases, and the junction held 2 bases outside the gene matches. The CDR3 spans 11 residues. The germline CDR1 and CDR2 sequences are DFQATT and SNEGSKA (reference sequence).

This sequence joins TRBV6-5 and TRBJ2-3; 7 bases match TRBD1. Looked up from germline, CDR1 is MNHEY and CDR2 is SVGAGI. This CDR3 is built from 11 residues. The J segment lost 9 bases and the V segment lost 6 bases, leaving 3 bases of the junction unmatched. The chain's CDR3 is CASSTGDTQYF. Written as DNA, the CDR3 is TGTGCCAGCAGCACAGGGGACACGCAGTATTTT.

The chain employs TRBV6-1 and TRBJ1-6; D is unresolved. The CDR3 contains 15 residues. V was shortened by 2 bases and J by 0 bases, with 5 bases between the two germline ends. Germline lookup yields CDR1 MNHNS and CDR2 SASEGT. For the CDR3, the DNA is TGTGCCAGCAGTGAAAGGAGCTCCTATAATTCACCCCTCCACTTT. Its protein product is CASSERSSYNSPLHF.

Only a few counts were recorded for this clone. This rearrangement joins TRBV27 to TRBJ1-1; TRBD1 is a possible D gene (5 bases). Germline-derived CDR1 and CDR2 are MNHEY and SMNVEV (reference sequence). This CDR3 region has 15 residues. Deletions cut 5 bases from V and 5 bases from J, with 18 bases between. This CDR3 is CASSATPGSGTEAFF. The CDR3 nucleotides are TGTGCCAGCAGTGCAACTCCAGGGTCCGGGACTGAAGCTTTCTTT.

This sequence joins TRBV12-5 and TRBJ2-7; tentative D call: TRBD1 (5 bases). This CDR3 has 14 amino acids. Per the germline V gene, CDR1 is LGHNT and CDR2 is FRNRAP. V dropped 1 base and J dropped 2 bases, with 9 bases sitting between them. CDR3: CASGLGRVPYEQYF. In nucleotides, the CDR3 is TGTGCTAGTGGTTTGGGCAGGGTCCCCTACGAGCAGTACTTC.

The V gene is TRBV10-1, the J gene TRBJ2-3; TRBD1 matches 8 bases. Germline V gives CDR1 WNHNN, CDR2 SYGVQD (reference sequence). J lost 0 bases, V lost 4 bases, and 3 bases had no gene match. This CDR3 region has 15 residues. The CDR3 protein is CASSGGQASTDTQYF. As DNA, the CDR3 is TGCGCCAGCAGTGGGGGACAGGCGAGCACAGATACGCAGTATTTT.

The genes are TRBV6-1 and TRBJ2-3, with 11 nucleotides matching TRBD1. The germline V gene has CDR1 MNHNS and CDR2 SASEGT. The J segment lost 4 bases and the V segment lost 3 bases, leaving 9 bases of the junction unmatched. This CDR3 spans 17 amino acids. The CDR3 sequence: CASSDGDRGWSADTQYF. Here the CDR3 DNA reads TGTGCCAGCAGTGATGGGGACAGGGGGTGGTCGGCAGATACGCAGTATTTT.

The rearrangement uses TRBV6-5 and TRBJ1-1; TRBD1 might be the D (5 bases). The CDR3 runs to 15 residues. Germline loops: CDR1 MNHEY, CDR2 SVGAGI. Trimming removed 2 bases from V and 10 bases from J, with 20 bases in between. The CDR3 DNA follows: TGTGCCAGCAGTTACGCCAACAGGTTAAAGGAAGGAGCTTTCTTT. Protein sequence: CASSYANRLKEGAFF.

This rearrangement joins TRBV23-1 to TRBJ1-5; 8 positions agree with TRBD1. TRBV23-1 is an ORF, with its function uncertain. The CDR3 sequence is 16 residues long. V lost 3 bases to trimming and J lost 4 bases; unmatched junction nucleotides: 8. The CDR3 DNA is TGCGCCAGCAGTCACGACCGACAGGGGAGGAATCAGCCCCAGCATTTT. Its translation is CASSHDRQGRNQPQHF.

The V gene is TRBV6-6, the J gene TRBJ1-4; D not certain. Germline values: CDR1 MNHNY, CDR2 SVGAGI (reference sequence). CDR3 length: 12 residues. V was pared by 8 bases and J by 5 bases, with 9 bases between. The chain's CDR3 is CASQVPNEKLFF. The CDR3 DNA sequence: TGTGCCAGCCAGGTACCAAATGAAAAACTGTTTTTT.

The chain links TRBV7-3 to TRBJ2-1; TRBD2 agrees at 12 bases. CDR1 is SGHTA, CDR2 FQGTGA, per germline. Trimming removed 3 bases from V and 5 bases from J; junction bases left unmatched: 2. The CDR3 spans 15 residues. DNA for the CDR3: TGTGCCAGCAGCTTGACTAGCGGGGGTCACAATGAGCAGTTCTTC. It translates to CASSLTSGGHNEQFF.

This clone was counted only a few times. The V and J genes are TRBV10-3 and TRBJ1-3; 8 bases agree with TRBD1. Germline lookup yields CDR1 ENHRY and CDR2 SYGVKD. The CDR3 covers 13 residues. V shed 10 bases, J shed 4 bases, and the junction held 6 bases outside the gene matches. For the CDR3, the DNA is TGTGCCACCACAGGGGGGTACGGAAACACCATATATTTT. It yields the protein CATTGGYGNTIYF.

With respect to this clone: This CDR3 is also generated by other DNA sequences in the sample. V usage is TRBV2 and J usage is TRBJ1-5; the match to TRBD1 covers 7 bases. From germline, CDR1 is SNHLY and CDR2 FYNNEI. The junction had 4 bases not matched to a gene; V was cut back by 3 bases and J by 2 bases. The CDR3 runs 15 residues. For the CDR3, the DNA is TGTGCCAGCAGTGACAGGGGGTTGGGCAATCAGCCCCAGCATTTT. Residues: CASSDRGLGNQPQHF.

This sequence joins TRBV4-1 and TRBJ1-2; D is unresolved. Trimming cost V 3 bases and J 5 bases, with 13 bases left between them. The CDR3 is 14 amino acids. Germline values: CDR1 MGHRA, CDR2 YSYEKL. The CDR3 DNA reads TGCGCCAGCAGCCAGGGCTTCACATCGTATGGCTACACCTTC. It codes for CASSQGFTSYGYTF.

The rearrangement uses TRBV2 and TRBJ1-1, with 7 bases lining up with TRBD1. CDR1 and CDR2 from the germline V gene are SNHLY and FYNNEI. The CDR3 contains 14 residues. J was trimmed by 4 bases and V by 5 bases; bases with no gene match: 7. CDR3 sequence (DNA): TGTGCCAGCAGTACTACCAACAGGGGCACTGAAGCTTTCTTT. As protein: CASSTTNRGTEAFF.

This rearrangement joins TRBV19 to TRBJ1-1; weak D call: TRBD1 (5 bases). CDR3 length equals 15 residues. The V end was cut by 7 bases, the J end by 1 base, with 16 bases between. Germline V lookup: CDR1 LNHDA, CDR2 SQIVND (reference sequence). This CDR3 reads CASKSLPTGNTEAFF. The CDR3 nucleotides read TGTGCCAGTAAATCCCTACCAACAGGGAACACTGAAGCTTTCTTT.

The chain is built from TRBV10-3 and TRBJ2-1; no reliable D call. Trimming stripped 2 bases from V and 3 bases from J, with 5 bases between. Germline loops: CDR1 ENHRY, CDR2 SYGVKD. The CDR3 consists of 13 residues. CDR3: CAISEAGYNEQFF. The CDR3 region has the DNA TGTGCCATCAGTGAGGCCGGCTACAATGAGCAGTTCTTC.

This clone was counted only a few times. The same CDR3 is also encoded by other DNA sequences in this sample. The chain links TRBV2 to TRBJ1-2; D gene unclear. V was cut by 3 bases and J by 5 bases, with 10 bases left in between. The germline V gene has CDR1 SNHLY and CDR2 FYNNEI. The CDR3 is 13 amino acids. CDR3 in DNA: TGTGCCAGCAGTGAGGCAGTGGAGTATGGCTACACCTTC. It codes for CASSEAVEYGYTF.

The chain joins TRBV6-6 to TRBJ2-3; D not resolved. CDR1 and CDR2 from the germline V gene are MNHNY and SVGAGI (reference sequence). CDR3 size: 12 residues. Trimming took off 2 bases at V and 6 bases at J, with 6 bases between the two ends. The CDR3 region is CASSYPADTQYF. In nucleotides, the CDR3 is TGTGCCAGCAGTTACCCCGCGGATACGCAGTATTTT.

The chain combines TRBV27 with TRBJ1-4, with 10 bases identical to TRBD1. Germline CDR1 MNHEY, CDR2 SMNVEV (reference sequence). Trimming removed 4 bases from V and 6 bases from J; junction bases left unmatched: 11. The CDR3 has 17 residues. CDR3 sequence (DNA): TGTGCCAGCAGTTACCGTCGACAGGGGGCTTCTGATGAAAAACTGTTTTTT. It encodes CASSYRRQGASDEKLFF.